This TCR beta chain appears in the sequencing data of a study of blood T cell repertoires in COVID-19. Study details: From the United States, Italy and Spain came samples of acute and convalescent COVID-19. Sources were T cells, B-cell-depleted T cells, or PBMCs; the material itself was cDNA or gDNA.

This CDR3 spans 16 amino acids. The V and J ends lost 2 bases and 3 bases, in that order; junction bases with no gene match: 9. The V gene's germline CDR1 is LNHNV and CDR2 YYDKDF (reference sequence). Authors' methods: Estimates of nucleated cell counts were drawn from the amplification of reference gene primers. The method was immunoSEQ multiplex PCR; TCRdb's version includes in-frame clones alone and lacks a portion of them. V, J and clone size derive from that table, while D and trimming were established from the DNA sequence. The repertoire holds 110,000 or so clones, with around 89% as singletons.

The chain links TRBV15 to TRBJ2-5, with 7 bases identical to TRBD2. The sample comprised peripheral blood. This receptor was obtained from a woman aged 50 to 60 with acute or convalescent COVID-19. Here the CDR3 reads CATSRPSSRGEETQYF. The CDR3 DNA is TGTGCCACCAGCAGACCTTCGAGTCGGGGGGAAGAGACCCAGTACTTC.